These 27 T cell receptor beta chains were all obtained from the same sample, sequenced in a study of blood T cells in healthy people across ages. A second PCR of 7 to 11 cycles used a sample-barcoded 5' primer and a J-beta primer mix. TCRdb called the 5' RACE reads again in MiXCR, with one record for every CDR3 protein. The data contain around 870,000 distinct CDR3 sequences, more than 25% of them singletons. The sequenced sample consisted of blood. The source is a woman older than 75 in good health.

CDR3 nucleotides: TGTGCCAGCAGCTTAGACCAAAGGGAGACCCAGTACTTC. It is translated as CASSLDQRETQYF. The rearrangement links TRBV7-8 to TRBJ2-5, with D unclear. CDR1 is SGHVS, CDR2 FQNEAQ, per germline. With 1 base removed from V and 5 bases from J, the gap between germline ends came to 8 bases. This CDR3 is built from 13 residues.

V usage is TRBV27 and J usage is TRBJ2-3; 8 bases match TRBD2. Trimming removed 6 bases from V and 3 bases from J; junction bases left unmatched: 8. The germline CDR1 and CDR2 sequences are MNHEY and SMNVEV (reference sequence). This CDR3 has 15 residues. This chain's CDR3 is CASSHIAGLTDTQYF. The CDR3 nucleotides are TGTGCCAGCAGCCATATAGCGGGATTGACAGATACGCAGTATTTT.

This clonotype has ten or more counts. V gene TRBV7-2 combines with J gene TRBJ2-3, with unresolved D. V shed 10 bases and J shed 1 base, with 15 bases lying between them. Germline V gives CDR1 SGHTA, CDR2 FQGNSA. This CDR3 is 14 amino acids long. In nucleotides, the CDR3 is TGTGCCACCTCCGGGCCTCGGGGCACAGATACGCAGTATTTT. It codes for CATSGPRGTDTQYF.

This clonotype was detected many times. This chain joins TRBV12-3 or TRBV12-4 and TRBJ1-5, with D possibly matching TRBD1 (5 bases). The CDR3 has 18 residues. V gave up 5 bases and J gave up 1 base, with 21 bases separating them. CDR3 protein: CASSGSRGGPMSNQPQHF. CDR3 in DNA: TGTGCCAGCAGTGGCTCCCGGGGGGGACCGATGAGCAATCAGCCCCAGCATTTT.

The chain employs TRBV4-3 and TRBJ2-7, with D unclear. This CDR3 has 16 residues. The V gene lost 0 bases and the J gene lost 4 bases, with 16 bases spanning the gap. Germline V gene data show CDR1 as LGHNA and CDR2 as YSLEER. DNA for the CDR3: TGCGCCAGCAGCCAAGAAGTGAGTCCCCCTTTTTACGAGCAGTACTTC. It yields the protein CASSQEVSPPFYEQYF.

Points on this clonotype: The junction departs from germline at one end; a sequencing error may be responsible. V gene TRBV6-5 combines with J gene TRBJ2-7; D possibly uses TRBD1 or TRBD2 (5 bases each). The germline gives CDR1 MNHEY, CDR2 SVGAGI. The length of the CDR3 is 11 residues. CDR3 bases: TGTGCCAGCAGTCGCCGGGACGAGCGGTACTTC. Translating gives CASSRRDERYF.

With respect to this clonotype: Possible read error: a much larger clone is one base away. The chain is built from TRBV12-3 or TRBV12-4 and TRBJ2-5; perhaps D is TRBD1 or TRBD2 (5 bases each). The better agreement between TRBJ2-7 and the DNA end casts doubt on the J call. The CDR3 has 11 residues. The CDR3, as DNA: TGTGCCAGCAGTTACGGGGCCGAGCAGTACTTC. Protein product: CASSYGAEQYF.

This clonotype was seen many times. The J gene is TRBJ1-2, the V gene TRBV13; TRBD1 matches at 7 bases. The CDR3 has 14 residues. V lost 6 bases, J lost 6 bases, and 10 bases stayed unmatched. Per germline, CDR1 PRHDT and CDR2 FYEKMQ (reference sequence). CDR3 nucleotide sequence: TGTGCCAGCAGACAAAACAGGGGTGAGGATGGCTACACCTTC. It translates to CASRQNRGEDGYTF.

A remark on this clonotype: A read error may explain this, as a much larger clone is one base away. The genes are TRBV24-1 and TRBJ2-5; 8 positions match TRBD2. V lost 12 bases and J lost 11; bases outside the gene matches: 16. Per germline, CDR1 KGHDR and CDR2 SFDVKD. The CDR3 consists of 13 residues. The CDR3 sequence: CASSGLPTYEQYF. The CDR3 DNA sequence: TGTGCCTCTAGCGGGTTACCCACGTATGAGCAGTACTTC.

This clonotype was seen a handful of times. The rearrangement uses TRBV19 and TRBJ2-3, with D possibly being TRBD2 (7 bases). The CDR3 has 15 amino acids. Germline CDR1 reads LNHDA; CDR2 reads SQIVND (reference sequence). V shed 6 bases and J shed 3 bases, with 16 bases lying between them. The CDR3 here is CASRSWGGQTDTQYF. CDR3 nucleotide sequence: TGTGCCAGTAGGAGTTGGGGGGGCCAGACAGATACGCAGTATTTT. The full variable domain, completed using reference TRBV19 and TRBJ2-3, is DGGITQSPKYLFRKEGQNVTLSCEQNLNHDAMYWYRQDPGQGLRLIYYSQIVNDFQKGDIAEGYSVSREKKESFPLTVTSAQKNPTAFYLCASRSWGGQTDTQYFGPGTRLTVL.

This clonotype was recorded at least ten times. The chain joins TRBV7-9 to TRBJ1-2; D may be TRBD1 (5 bases). Germline CDR1 is SEHNR and CDR2 is FQNEAQ (reference sequence). V was shortened by 5 bases and J by 2 bases, with 15 bases between the two germline ends. The CDR3 is 15 residues long. The CDR3 reads CASSRTPQGNYGYTF. The CDR3 bases are TGTGCCAGCAGCCGAACTCCTCAGGGCAACTATGGCTACACCTTC.

This clonotype was counted ten times or more. This sequence joins TRBV11-2 and TRBJ2-1; TRBD2 matches 13 bases. This CDR3 spans 16 amino acids. Germline CDR1 and CDR2: SGHAT and FQNNGV. Losses at the gene ends were 4 bases for V and 5 bases for J; bases not matched to a gene: 5. The CDR3 loop is CASSSQLAGGNNEQFF. The CDR3 DNA reads TGTGCCAGCAGCTCCCAACTAGCGGGGGGGAACAATGAGCAGTTCTTC.

Written as DNA, the CDR3 is TGTGCCAGCAGCCTAACAGGGGTGGGGGCTGAAGCTTTCTTT. Translating it yields CASSLTGVGAEAFF. The chain joins TRBV7-9 to TRBJ1-1; 7 bases line up with TRBD1. The CDR3 has 14 residues. V lost 5 bases, J lost 6 bases, and 9 bases stayed unmatched. Germline V gene data show CDR1 as SEHNR and CDR2 as FQNEAQ (reference sequence).

This clonotype has at least ten counts. The chain employs TRBV10-2 and TRBJ1-2; maybe TRBD1 (6 bases). Per germline, CDR1 WSHSY and CDR2 SAAADI. CDR3 length: 15 residues. V lost 7 bases and J lost 0, with 15 bases in between. The CDR3 sequence is CASKRDTATNYGYTF. As DNA, the CDR3 is TGCGCCAGCAAGCGGGACACCGCTACTAACTATGGCTACACCTTC.

In its sample, this clonotype was seen many times. The chain is built from TRBV9 and TRBJ2-3, with TRBD1 identical over 7 bases. The CDR3 totals 15 residues. Per germline, CDR1 SGDLS and CDR2 YYNGEE. V gave up 4 bases and J gave up 0 bases; unmatched junction bases: 5. The CDR3 bases are TGTGCCAGCAGCAACCGGGACAGAAGCACAGATACGCAGTATTTT. Translation gives CASSNRDRSTDTQYF.

V and J are TRBV6-6 and TRBJ2-7; TRBD2 agrees at 8 bases. This CDR3 comprises 15 residues. Germline V lookup: CDR1 MNHNY, CDR2 SVGAGI (reference sequence). V gave up 6 bases and J gave up 5 bases; unmatched junction bases: 12. CDR3 nucleotides: TGTGCCAGCAGGGCAAGCGGGGGCGACCTCAACGAGCAGTACTTC. Amino acid sequence: CASRASGGDLNEQYF.

This clonotype was counted between two and nine times. CDR3 nucleotide sequence: TGCAGTGCTAGGGAGGGACTAGCGGGGAGCACCGGGGAGCTGTTTTTT. Translation: CSAREGLAGSTGELFF. The genes are TRBV20-1 and TRBJ2-2, with 13 bases aligning to TRBD2. Per germline, CDR1 DFQATT and CDR2 SNEGSKA (reference sequence). The CDR3 totals 16 residues. V shed 3 bases and J 4 bases; nucleotides not matched to a gene: 5.

This clonotype was seen repeatedly, ten times or more. The genes are TRBV3-1 and TRBJ1-5; D ambiguous. The length of the CDR3 is 13 residues. V lost 1 base, J lost 4 bases, and 5 bases lay in between. Germline loops: CDR1 LGHDT, CDR2 YNNKEL (reference sequence). CDR3 sequence (DNA): TGTGCCAGCAGCCAAGCCGGAAATCAGCCCCAGCATTTT. Its translation: CASSQAGNQPQHF.

There are many counts of this clonotype. V gene TRBV28 combines with J gene TRBJ2-7; 11 bases line up with TRBD1. J gave up 6 bases and V 4 bases, and 11 bases lay outside the gene matches. The CDR3 runs 16 residues. Germline CDR1 reads MDHEN; CDR2 reads SYDVKM. Here the CDR3 DNA reads TGTGCCAGCAGTTCGACAGGTGGACAGGGGGCGGGCGAGCAGTACTTC. As protein: CASSSTGGQGAGEQYF.

The chain is built from TRBV5-1 and TRBJ1-2, with D possibly TRBD1 on 5 matching bases. Trimming removed 0 bases from V and 5 bases from J, with 11 bases in between. The CDR3 is 14 amino acids. From germline, CDR1 is SGHRS and CDR2 YFSETQ. The CDR3 protein is CASSLVGDGYGYTF. CDR3 bases: TGCGCCAGCAGCTTGGTAGGGGACGGATATGGCTACACCTTC.

This clonotype was counted many times. V usage is TRBV6-2 or TRBV6-3 and J usage is TRBJ1-5; tentative D call: TRBD1 (5 bases). CDR1 and CDR2 from the germline V gene are MNHEY and SVGEGT. The CDR3 is 17 amino acids. V gave up 7 bases and J gave up 1 base, with 20 bases separating them. CDR3 coding DNA: TGTGCCAGCACCCGGCAAATAGGGGAACTAAGCAATCAGCCCCAGCATTTT. Translating gives CASTRQIGELSNQPQHF.

Turning to this clonotype: This may be a read error, as it is one base from a much larger clone. This chain uses TRBV7-2 with TRBJ1-2, with a possible D match to TRBD1 (6 bases). Germline V gene lookup returns CDR1 SGHTA and CDR2 FQGNSA. Trimming pared 4 bases from V and 6 bases from J, leaving 12 bases between. The CDR3 contains 13 residues. The CDR3 loop is CTSSSSQGHGYTF. CDR3 DNA: TGTACCAGCAGCTCCTCACAGGGACATGGCTACACCTTC.

This rearrangement joins TRBV5-5 to TRBJ1-1; D uncertain. The germline gives CDR1 SGHKS, CDR2 YYEKEE (reference sequence). The CDR3 spans 18 residues. Trimming removed 2 bases at V and 2 bases at J, with 22 bases between. CDR3 sequence reads: CASSFSETVQWDNTEAFF. The CDR3 nucleotides are TGTGCCAGCAGCTTTTCGGAGACCGTGCAATGGGATAACACTGAAGCTTTCTTT.

This clonotype showed up just a few times. This sequence joins TRBV11-3 and TRBJ2-1, with TRBD2 identical over 7 bases. Germline trimming cut 0 bases from V and 6 bases from J; bases unmatched to any gene: 8. The CDR3 totals 16 residues. The germline gives CDR1 SGHNT, CDR2 YENEEA. In nucleotides, the CDR3 is TGTGCCAGCAGCTTAGATCCACCAAGCGGGGCCAATGAGCAGTTCTTC. Its translation: CASSLDPPSGANEQFF.

This clonotype has a handful of counts. This chain uses TRBV6-1 with TRBJ1-6; D not certain. The V end lost 1 base, the J end lost 4 bases, and 5 bases lay between the germline ends. Germline V gene lookup returns CDR1 MNHNS and CDR2 SASEGT. The CDR3 extends over 14 amino acids. CDR3 in DNA: TGTGCCAGCAGTGAAGTTGGGTATAATTCACCCCTCCACTTT. As protein: CASSEVGYNSPLHF.

In its sample, this clonotype was seen many times. This chain connects TRBV11-1 to TRBJ2-1; 11 bases match TRBD1. The V gene's germline CDR1 is SGHAT and CDR2 FQDESV (reference sequence). Losses at the gene ends were 5 bases for V and 3 bases for J; bases not matched to a gene: 3. The CDR3 spans 15 residues. In nucleotides, the CDR3 is TGTGCCAGCAGCATGGGACAGGGGGGCTACAATGAGCAGTTCTTC. Translating it yields CASSMGQGGYNEQFF.

J is TRBJ2-1 and V is TRBV30, with D perhaps matching TRBD1 (5 bases). V dropped 0 bases and J dropped 9 bases, with 15 bases sitting between them. CDR1 and CDR2 from the germline V gene are GTSNPN and SVGIG (reference sequence). The CDR3 runs to 14 residues. CDR3 nucleotide sequence: TGTGCCTGGAGTGTAAGTGGGCCCAGGGCTGAGCAGTTCTTC. Translating it yields CAWSVSGPRAEQFF.